These 15 T cell receptor beta chains were all obtained from the same sample, sequenced in a study of shared clonotypes between healthy human individuals. The table came from immunoSEQ multiplex PCR; TCRdb's copy has only in-frame clones and leaves some out. Of about 1.5 million clones in the sample, 98% are singletons; the top ten hold about 0.4%. Sequencing was carried out using naive CD4+ T cells sorted from blood. Noted subset: CD45RA+ positively selected. The receptors originated from a man aged 30 to 39 in good health.

This rearrangement joins TRBV15 to TRBJ2-7; tentative D call: TRBD1 (6 bases). Deletions cut 0 bases from V and 3 bases from J, with 12 bases between. The CDR3 is 15 amino acids. CDR1 is LNHNV and CDR2 is YYDKDF in the germline V gene (reference sequence). CDR3 bases: TGTGCCACCAGCAGAGACCCAACACAGGGCTACGAGCAGTACTTC. Encoded protein: CATSRDPTQGYEQYF.

This chain connects TRBV7-9 to TRBJ1-1; D ambiguous. V lost 4 bases, J lost 3 bases, and 9 bases lay in between. The CDR3 is 13 amino acids. From germline, CDR1 is SEHNR and CDR2 FQNEAQ (reference sequence). CDR3 sequence reads: CASSSQVDTEAFF. The CDR3 DNA is TGTGCCAGCAGCTCCCAGGTGGACACTGAAGCTTTCTTT. The variable domain in full, completed from reference TRBV7-9 and TRBJ1-1, reads DTGVSQNPRHKITKRGQNVTFRCDPISEHNRLYWYRQTLGQGPEFLTYFQNEAQLEKSRLLSDRFSAERPKGSFSTLEIQRTEQGDSAMYLCASSSQVDTEAFFGQGTRLTVV.

The chain uses TRBV28 and TRBJ2-3; 10 bases map to TRBD2. The CDR3 runs 14 residues. V gave up 6 bases and J gave up 6 bases; unmatched junction bases: 6. The germline V gene encodes CDR1 MDHEN and CDR2 SYDVKM. The CDR3 DNA is TGTGCCAGCAGCTTAGCGGGGGGTAGCGATACGCAGTATTTT. This sequence encodes CASSLAGGSDTQYF.

The chain couples TRBV18 to TRBJ1-4; D not certain. The germline gives CDR1 KGHSH, CDR2 LQKENI. Trimming took 2 bases from V and 5 from J, leaving 12 bases between them. The CDR3 contains 15 residues. The chain's CDR3 is CASSPNRGQNEKLFF. In DNA, the CDR3 is TGTGCCAGCTCACCAAACCGGGGTCAAAATGAAAAACTGTTTTTT.

About this clone itself: The sample contains more than one DNA sequence encoding this CDR3. J is TRBJ2-7 and V is TRBV6-6; 10 bases are shared with TRBD1. V trimming: 5 bases; J trimming: 5 bases; junction bases outside the gene matches: 3. The CDR3 contains 13 residues. Germline assignment: CDR1 MNHNY and CDR2 SVGAGI (reference sequence). CDR3 DNA: TGTGCCAGCAGTCGGGACAGGGGACACGAGCAGTACTTC. Translated: CASSRDRGHEQYF.

Remarks on this clone: The sample contains more than one DNA sequence encoding this CDR3. CDR3 coding DNA: TGCAGTGTTCGGCGGGTCAATGAGCAGTTCTTC. As protein: CSVRRVNEQFF. This sequence joins TRBV20-1 and TRBJ2-1; D perhaps matches TRBD2 (5 bases). Trimming removed 7 bases at V and 6 bases at J, with 10 bases between. Per germline, CDR1 DFQATT and CDR2 SNEGSKA (reference sequence). The CDR3 loop spans 11 amino acids.

The rearrangement links TRBV19 to TRBJ1-4; D remains ambiguous. Germline V gives CDR1 LNHDA, CDR2 SQIVND (reference sequence). The CDR3 is made up of 13 amino acids. Trimming took off 6 bases at V and 8 bases at J, with 13 bases between the two ends. The CDR3 sequence: CASRELGNEKLFF. The CDR3, as DNA: TGTGCCAGTAGGGAGTTGGGGAACGAAAAACTGTTTTTT.

This rearrangement joins TRBV28 to TRBJ2-7; 10 bases agree with TRBD1. Germline V gene data show CDR1 as MDHEN and CDR2 as SYDVKM. The CDR3 is 16 amino acids. V was pared by 5 bases and J by 5 bases, with 12 bases of the junction left unmatched. This CDR3 reads CASSILDRGQGNEQYF. CDR3 in DNA: TGTGCCAGCAGTATTCTAGACAGGGGGCAAGGGAACGAGCAGTACTTC.

V gene TRBV10-3 combines with J gene TRBJ2-5; D tentatively reads TRBD1 or TRBD2 (5 bases each). The CDR3 length is 14 residues. V gave up 10 bases and J gave up 7 bases, with 22 bases separating them. Germline-derived CDR1 and CDR2 are ENHRY and SYGVKD. The CDR3 DNA reads TGTGCCACCAAAGATGGGACGCGCATTATGACCCAGTACTTC. It yields the protein CATKDGTRIMTQYF.

This clone came up once. The chain joins TRBV5-1 to TRBJ2-1; 7 bases fit TRBD2. V lost 4 bases, J lost 8 bases, and 18 bases stayed unmatched. Germline lookup yields CDR1 SGHRS and CDR2 YFSETQ. CDR3 length: 17 residues. The CDR3 region is CASSPLPTAGVVDEQFF. The CDR3 DNA reads TGCGCCAGCAGCCCCCTCCCTACGGCGGGAGTGGTAGATGAGCAGTTCTTC.

V gene TRBV29-1 combines with J gene TRBJ1-1; a possible D gene is TRBD1 (5 bases). Trimming shortened V by 2 bases and J by 1 base, and 14 bases separated the two germline ends. This CDR3 region has 15 residues. Germline CDR1 is SQVTM and CDR2 is ANQGSEA. CDR3 region: CSVENTARANTEAFF. The CDR3 DNA sequence: TGCAGCGTTGAAAACACAGCCAGGGCGAACACTGAAGCTTTCTTT.

This chain joins TRBV5-1 and TRBJ2-1; 14 positions agree with TRBD2. Germline CDR1 SGHRS, CDR2 YFSETQ. V was pared by 6 bases and J by 5 bases, with 7 bases of the junction left unmatched. The CDR3 covers 16 residues. The CDR3 spells CASTGGTSGSHNEQFF. In DNA form, the CDR3 reads TGCGCCAGCACCGGGGGGACTAGCGGGAGTCACAATGAGCAGTTCTTC. The entire variable domain, with the rest obtained from reference TRBV5-1 and TRBJ2-1, is as follows: KAGVTQTPRYLIKTRGQQVTLSCSPISGHRSVSWYQQTPGQGLQFLFEYFSETQRNKGNFPGRFSGRQFSNSRSEMNVSTLELGDSALYLCASTGGTSGSHNEQFFGPGTRLTVL.

The chain couples TRBV28 to TRBJ1-2; D not certain. The length of the CDR3 is 13 residues. CDR1 MDHEN and CDR2 SYDVKM come from the germline V gene. V was clipped by 7 bases and J by 1 base, with 10 bases between them. Here the CDR3 DNA reads TGTGCCAGCAAGGCACCTTATAACTATGGCTACACCTTC. It encodes CASKAPYNYGYTF.

This chain links TRBV10-3 with TRBJ2-7; possibly TRBD1 or TRBD2 for D (6 bases each). CDR3 length: 15 residues. Germline V gene data show CDR1 as ENHRY and CDR2 as SYGVKD. V was pared by 0 bases and J by 3 bases, with 12 bases between. The CDR3 reads CAISESGGRVYEQYF. Here the CDR3 DNA reads TGTGCCATCAGTGAGTCTGGGGGGCGAGTCTACGAGCAGTACTTC.

The chain couples TRBV11-2 to TRBJ2-7; 12 bases map to TRBD2. The germline CDR1 and CDR2 sequences are SGHAT and FQNNGV. CDR3 length equals 15 residues. J was trimmed by 6 bases and V by 4 bases; bases with no gene match: 7. The CDR3: CASSYTSGRIGEQYF. The CDR3 DNA follows: TGTGCCAGCAGCTACACTAGCGGGAGGATCGGCGAGCAGTACTTC.